Sequencing of this T cell receptor beta chain was carried out in a study of blood T cells in healthy people across ages. Primers used in a second PCR of about 6 to 11 cycles were a sample-barcoded 5' primer and a J-beta primer mix. MiXCR was run by TCRdb on the 5' RACE reads, yielding one entry per CDR3 protein. The table lists about 1.5 million distinct CDR3 sequences, roughly 43% of them singletons, with around 4% in the top ten. Trimming at V came to 3 bases and at J to 9 bases, leaving 5 bases not matched to a gene. CDR3 length equals 13 residues. Germline V gene lookup returns CDR1 DFQATT and CDR2 SNEGSKA (reference sequence).

Sequences were obtained from blood. This sequence originates from a young woman in good health. The V call is TRBV20-1, the J call TRBJ2-1, with 10 bases that match TRBD2. The CDR3 loop is CSASLAGVGEQFF. Written as DNA, the CDR3 is TGCAGTGCTAGCCTAGCGGGAGTTGGTGAGCAGTTCTTC.